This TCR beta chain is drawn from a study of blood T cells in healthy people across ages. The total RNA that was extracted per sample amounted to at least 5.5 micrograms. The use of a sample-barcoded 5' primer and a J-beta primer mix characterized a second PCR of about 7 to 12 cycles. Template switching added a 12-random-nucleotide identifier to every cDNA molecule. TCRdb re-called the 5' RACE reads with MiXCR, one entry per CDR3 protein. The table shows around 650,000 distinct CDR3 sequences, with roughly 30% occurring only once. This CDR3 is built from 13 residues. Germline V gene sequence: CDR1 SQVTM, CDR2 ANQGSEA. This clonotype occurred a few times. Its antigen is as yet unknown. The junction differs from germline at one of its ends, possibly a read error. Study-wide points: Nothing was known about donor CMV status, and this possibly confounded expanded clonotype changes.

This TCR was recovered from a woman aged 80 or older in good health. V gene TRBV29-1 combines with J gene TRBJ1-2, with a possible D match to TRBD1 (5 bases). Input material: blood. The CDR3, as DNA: TGCGGCGTTCGGGGCACAATGGGTGGTGGCTACACCTTC. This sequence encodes CGVRGTMGGGYTF.